This T cell receptor beta chain was observed in a study of CD8 T cells in Susac syndrome. The study, taken as a whole, reports: Individuals included in the TCR sequencing and HLA analysis were acknowledged by the study to be relatively few in number.

About this clonotype: Its antigen is not known.

Trimming pared 4 bases from V and 4 bases from J, leaving 14 bases between. The CDR3 is made up of 14 amino acids. Germline V gene sequence: CDR1 LGHDT, CDR2 YNNKEL (reference sequence). TCR beta was sequenced from blood CD8+ and CD4+ T cells. Relapsing-remitting disease, either stable or active, was present in the treatment-naive patients who were the multiple sclerosis controls. The RNA, 0.5 to 1 ug, was put through reverse transcription using random hexamers. By means of immunoSEQ multiplex PCR, TCR beta CDR3 spanning 54 Vbeta and 13 Jbeta underwent amplification. Each CDR3 protein is one row after TCRdb ran MiXCR on the immunoSEQ multiplex PCR reads. In the table there are about 180,000 distinct CDR3 sequences, about 95% of which are singletons.

The sample consisted of CD8+ T cells from PBMCs. The receptor was isolated from a human donor with multiple sclerosis. This chain joins TRBV3-1 and TRBJ2-7; weak D call: TRBD2 (6 bases). The CDR3 DNA is TGTGCCAGCAGCCCCATCGGACGGGGGTACGAGCAGTACTTC. Translated: CASSPIGRGYEQYF.